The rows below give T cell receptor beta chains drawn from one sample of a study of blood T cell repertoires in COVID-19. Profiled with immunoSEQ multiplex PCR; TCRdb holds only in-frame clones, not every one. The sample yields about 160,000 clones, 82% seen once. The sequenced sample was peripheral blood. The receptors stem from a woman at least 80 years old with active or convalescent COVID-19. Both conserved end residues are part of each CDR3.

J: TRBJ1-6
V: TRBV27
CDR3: CASSLVFGNNSPLHF

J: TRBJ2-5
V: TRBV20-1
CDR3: CSARSGETQYF

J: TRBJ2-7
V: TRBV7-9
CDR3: CASSPTGPQYF

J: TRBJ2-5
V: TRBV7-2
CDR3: CASSLGGTSGIQETQYF

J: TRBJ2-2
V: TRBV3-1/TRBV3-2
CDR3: CASSPPRALGELFF

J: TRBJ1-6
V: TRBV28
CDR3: CTSSLGQAHSPLHF

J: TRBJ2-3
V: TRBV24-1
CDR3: CATSDGQGPDTQYF

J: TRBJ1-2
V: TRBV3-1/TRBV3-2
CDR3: CASSPSASNYGYTF

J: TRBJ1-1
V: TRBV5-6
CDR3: CASSETGMNTEAFF

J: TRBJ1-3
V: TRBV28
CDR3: CASSSSGDTIYF

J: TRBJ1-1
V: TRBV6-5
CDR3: CASSPQGGTEAFF

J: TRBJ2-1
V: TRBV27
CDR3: CASSLSGTSGYNEQFF

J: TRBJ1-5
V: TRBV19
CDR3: CASRPPGGRDQPQHF

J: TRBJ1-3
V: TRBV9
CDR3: CASSVVPSGSSGNTIYF

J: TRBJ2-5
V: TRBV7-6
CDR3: CASSLELNRGKETQYF

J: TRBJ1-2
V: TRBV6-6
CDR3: CASSYSRVSGDGYTF

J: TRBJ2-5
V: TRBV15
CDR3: CATSRVTGGTGETQYF

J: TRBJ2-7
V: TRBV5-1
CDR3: CASSLEGTSTLYEQYF

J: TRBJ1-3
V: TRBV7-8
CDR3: CASSKGDSGNTIYF

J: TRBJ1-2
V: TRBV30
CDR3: CAWSPRPVGYTF

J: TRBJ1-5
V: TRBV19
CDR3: CASSIAWGTGPQHF

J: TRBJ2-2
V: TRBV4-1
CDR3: CASSQAGLAGTGELFF

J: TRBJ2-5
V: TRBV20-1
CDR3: CSEGRGETQYF

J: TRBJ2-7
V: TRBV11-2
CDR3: CASGGTGFYEQYF

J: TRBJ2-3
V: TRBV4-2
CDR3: CASSQAGTSGISDTQYF

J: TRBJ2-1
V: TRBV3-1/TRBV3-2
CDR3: CASSPTGIAGPYNEQFF

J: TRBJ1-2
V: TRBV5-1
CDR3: CASSLKPGQGNYGYTF

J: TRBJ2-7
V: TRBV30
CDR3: CAWSARWRDSSYEQYF

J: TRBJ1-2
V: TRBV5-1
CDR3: CASSLSVDGYTF

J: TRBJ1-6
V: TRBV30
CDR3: CAWSAGTADSPLHF

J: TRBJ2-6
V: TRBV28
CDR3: CASSSVGAGAGANVLTF

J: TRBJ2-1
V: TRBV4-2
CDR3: CASSQESVGSGRHNEQFF

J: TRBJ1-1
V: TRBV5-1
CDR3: CASGETGPRAEAFF

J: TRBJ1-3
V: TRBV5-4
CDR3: CASSLDRSGNTIYF

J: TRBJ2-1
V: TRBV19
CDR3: CASSGPGLAGVVNEQFF

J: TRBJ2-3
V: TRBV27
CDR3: CASSLLALLTSTDTQYF

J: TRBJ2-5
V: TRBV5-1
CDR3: CASSLRTGGIHLETQYF

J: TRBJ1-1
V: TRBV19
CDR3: CASTKVRGLNTEAFF

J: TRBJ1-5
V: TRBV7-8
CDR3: CASSLAGPGQPQHF

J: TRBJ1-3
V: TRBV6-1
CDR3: CASSERQDFSGNTIYF

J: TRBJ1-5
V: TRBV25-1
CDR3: CASSEAGSNQPQHF

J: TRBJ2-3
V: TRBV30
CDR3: CAWRPGRMTGAYTDTQYF